The 6 T cell receptor beta chains listed next were all sequenced from one sample in a study of T cells in Graves' hyperthyroidism and ophthalmopathy. TCR beta CDR3 sequences were amplified from RNA transcripts. Using the HTBI primer set, a first-round RT-PCR was run on the TCR CDR3. MiXCR was run by TCRdb on the multiplex PCR reads, yielding one entry per CDR3 protein. The sample holds more than 500,000 distinct CDR3 sequences, 11% to 15% seen once. The specimen was blood. The receptors shown here come from a woman in her thirties or forties with Graves' hyperthyroidism.

This clonotype has at least ten counts. The chain employs TRBV2 and TRBJ2-7; D possibly corresponds to TRBD1 (6 bases). Per the germline V gene, CDR1 is SNHLY and CDR2 is FYNNEI. Trimming removed 0 bases from V and 0 bases from J, with 9 bases in between. The CDR3 runs 15 residues. CDR3 residues: CASSEAPDSSYEQYF. In nucleotides, the CDR3 is TGTGCCAGCAGTGAAGCCCCGGACAGCTCCTACGAGCAGTACTTC.

In this sample, this clonotype turned up many times. The chain combines TRBV2 with TRBJ2-7; D may be TRBD2 (5 bases). Germline V gives CDR1 SNHLY, CDR2 FYNNEI. V lost 6 bases and J lost 0, with 12 bases in between. The CDR3 contains 14 residues. The CDR3 bases are TGTGCCAGCAGACTAGACGAGAGCTCCTACGAGCAGTACTTC. Translating gives CASRLDESSYEQYF.

Points on this clonotype: A read error may be the cause here, since a much bigger clone is one base away. The chain is built from TRBV5-5 and TRBJ1-3; D unresolved. Germline V gene sequence: CDR1 SGHKS, CDR2 YYEKEE (reference sequence). Trimming removed 4 bases at V and 0 bases at J, with 17 bases between. CDR3 size: 17 residues. The CDR3 DNA sequence: TGTGCCAGCAGCCCCCTGATTGGGCAAGGCTCTGGAAACACCATATATTTT. Its translation: CASSPLIGQGSGNTIYF.

In this sample, this clonotype turned up once. The chain carries TRBV2 and TRBJ1-5; D ambiguous. Germline V gene lookup returns CDR1 SNHLY and CDR2 FYNNEI. The CDR3 consists of 17 residues. Deletions cut 2 bases from V and 1 base from J, with 15 bases between. As DNA, the CDR3 is TGTGCCAGCAGTGAAAATCTGCAGGTCCTAAGCAATCAGCCCCAGCATTTT. Its translation is CASSENLQVLSNQPQHF.

Many counts were recorded for this clonotype. The genes are TRBV7-9 and TRBJ1-1; D is undetermined. This CDR3 region has 14 residues. The germline V and J ends were trimmed by 1 base and 7 bases, with 13 bases remaining between them. The V gene's germline CDR1 is SEHNR and CDR2 FQNEAQ (reference sequence). CDR3 loop: CASSLDSNGHEAFF. As DNA, the CDR3 is TGTGCCAGCAGCTTAGATTCTAACGGCCATGAAGCTTTCTTT.

The chain recombines TRBV28 with TRBJ1-1; 7 bases align to TRBD1. This CDR3 is built from 12 residues. CDR1 MDHEN and CDR2 SYDVKM come from the germline V gene. V was pared by 7 bases and J by 5 bases, with 4 bases of the junction left unmatched. CDR3 sequence (DNA): TGTGCCAGCAAGGGGGCAGGTACTGAAGCTTTCTTT. Amino acid sequence: CASKGAGTEAFF.